These T cell receptor beta chains were read from a single sample in a study of control samples from healthy donors and cancer patients. TCRdb's copy holds only in-frame clones and misses some; the assay was immunoSEQ multiplex PCR. The data hold around 200,000 clones, with around 92% observed a single time. Sequencing input: blood. The origin of the receptors is a woman aged 30 to 39 in good health. CDR3s include the opening cysteine and the closing phenylalanine or tryptophan. A D gene is named only where the DNA matches it firmly. Only some rows state a clone size, as once, few, many or a class for expanded clones.

TRBJ1-1	TRBD1	.	TRBV19	CASSPDRDTEAFF	TGTGCCAGTAGCCCCGACAGGGACACTGAAGCTTTCTTT
TRBJ2-3	.	.	TRBV6-6	CASKGPTDTQYF	TGTGCCAGCAAGGGGCCCACAGATACGCAGTATTTT
TRBJ2-7	TRBD2	.	TRBV6-2/TRBV6-3	CASSRSGTSGKYEQYF	TGTGCCAGCAGTCGTTCCGGGACTAGCGGGAAATACGAGCAGTACTTC
TRBJ2-2	.	.	TRBV27	CASSLGGPGELFF	TGTGCCAGCAGTTTAGGGGGGCCCGGGGAGCTGTTTTTT
TRBJ2-1	.	.	TRBV6-1	CASSHTAVTYNEQFF	TGTGCCAGCAGCCACACCGCGGTTACCTACAATGAGCAGTTCTTC
TRBJ1-5	.	.	TRBV12-3/TRBV12-4	CASRGREYQPQHF	TGTGCCAGCAGGGGCAGGGAATATCAGCCCCAGCATTTT
TRBJ2-3	.	.	TRBV18	CASSPQGTGTDTQYF	TGTGCCAGCTCACCACAGGGGACCGGTACAGATACGCAGTATTTT
TRBJ1-5	.	.	TRBV5-4	CASSLGPGNQPQHF	TGTGCCAGCAGCTTGGGACCGGGCAATCAGCCCCAGCATTTT
TRBJ2-3	TRBD2	.	TRBV7-9	CASSSRGGAADTQYF	TGTGCCAGCAGCTCCCGCGGGGGGGCCGCAGATACGCAGTATTTT
TRBJ2-6	.	.	TRBV6-5	CASSPGPGANVLTF	TGTGCCAGCAGTCCGGGCCCTGGGGCCAACGTCCTGACTTTC
TRBJ2-3	.	.	TRBV10-3	CAISGQGTDTQYF	TGTGCCATCAGTGGTCAGGGCACAGATACGCAGTATTTT
TRBJ2-5	.	.	TRBV28	CASSLSGTPKETQYF	TGTGCCAGCAGTTTATCCGGGACACCTAAAGAGACCCAGTACTTC
TRBJ2-3	.	.	TRBV29-1	CSVEKGRTGTDTQYF	TGCAGCGTTGAAAAAGGGCGGACAGGCACAGATACGCAGTATTTT
TRBJ2-1	.	.	TRBV28	CASSFIGSSYNEQFF	TGTGCCAGCAGTTTTATCGGGAGCTCCTACAATGAGCAGTTCTTC
TRBJ2-1	.	few	TRBV11-1	CASSLMGQVNEQFF	TGTGCCAGCAGCTTAATGGGTCAGGTCAATGAGCAGTTCTTC
TRBJ1-1	TRBD1	.	TRBV18	CASSDRGSTEAFF	TGTGCCAGCTCGGACAGGGGGAGCACTGAAGCTTTCTTT
TRBJ1-3	TRBD1	.	TRBV6-5	CASSYSGQGNTIYF	TGTGCCAGCAGTTATTCGGGACAGGGAAACACCATATATTTT
TRBJ1-3	.	.	TRBV4-1	CASSQVPGNTIYF	TGCGCCAGCAGCCAAGTCCCCGGCAACACCATATATTTT
TRBJ1-5	.	few	TRBV6-5	CASSNGWGQPQHF	TGTGCCAGCAGCAACGGATGGGGTCAGCCCCAGCATTTT
TRBJ1-2	TRBD1	.	TRBV18	CASSPGTANYGYTF	TGTGCCAGCTCCCCCGGGACAGCTAACTATGGCTACACCTTC
TRBJ2-7	TRBD2	.	TRBV7-2	CASSQREGRHEQYF	TGTGCCAGCAGCCAGCGGGAGGGCAGGCACGAGCAGTACTTC
TRBJ2-5	.	.	TRBV7-9	CASSLVPGGAGETQYF	TGTGCCAGCAGCTTAGTCCCAGGGGGGGCCGGAGAGACCCAGTACTTC
TRBJ1-2	.	.	TRBV30	CAWSVADYGYTF	TGTGCCTGGAGTGTAGCTGACTATGGCTACACCTTC
TRBJ2-1	.	.	TRBV7-9	CASSLSGSYNEQFF	TGTGCCAGCAGCTTAAGCGGCTCCTACAATGAGCAGTTCTTC
TRBJ2-1	TRBD2	.	TRBV20-1	CSASAGLAESYNEQFF	TGCAGTGCTAGTGCCGGACTAGCGGAGTCCTACAATGAGCAGTTCTTC
TRBJ2-1	TRBD1	.	TRBV6-4	CASSDSDRDEQFF	TGTGCCAGCAGTGACTCGGACAGGGATGAGCAGTTCTTC
TRBJ2-5	TRBD1	.	TRBV28	CASSRRGLQETQYF	TGTGCCAGCAGTCGCAGGGGGCTGCAAGAGACCCAGTACTTC
TRBJ2-7	.	few	TRBV6-5	CASTPGPPYEQYF	TGTGCCAGCACCCCGGGACCCCCCTACGAGCAGTACTTC
TRBJ1-5	.	.	TRBV5-1	CASSLGTGGNQPQHF	TGCGCCAGCAGCTTGGGGACGGGGGGGAATCAGCCCCAGCATTTT
TRBJ2-4	.	once	TRBV2	CASSEALGLWDIQYF	TGTGCCAGCAGTGAAGCGCTCGGGCTTTGGGACATTCAGTACTTC
TRBJ2-7	TRBD2	.	TRBV27	CASSLSGGSSYEQYF	TGTGCCAGCAGTTTATCGGGCGGGAGCTCTTACGAGCAGTACTTC
TRBJ2-1	TRBD2	.	TRBV5-4	CASSLAGRSLNEQFF	TGTGCCAGCAGCTTGGCCGGGAGGTCCCTCAATGAGCAGTTCTTC
TRBJ1-2	.	.	TRBV18	CASSPADSRYGYTF	TGTGCCAGCTCACCGGCGGACAGCCGTTATGGCTACACCTTC
TRBJ1-5	TRBD1	few	TRBV6-5	CASRKQGVPNQPQHF	TGTGCCAGCAGGAAACAGGGGGTTCCCAATCAGCCCCAGCATTTT
TRBJ2-4	.	.	TRBV9	CASSVGSSYKNIQYF	TGTGCCAGCAGCGTAGGTTCTAGCTACAAAAACATTCAGTACTTC
TRBJ2-1	TRBD2	few	TRBV4-3	CASSQAAGAGGNEQFF	TGCGCCAGCAGCCAAGCTGCAGGGGCGGGAGGCAATGAGCAGTTCTTC
TRBJ2-7	TRBD1	.	TRBV4-3	CASSHLAGTGSSYEQYF	TGCGCCAGCAGCCACCTGGCCGGGACAGGGAGCTCCTACGAGCAGTACTTC
TRBJ1-1	.	once	TRBV19	CASSIAQEAFF	TGTGCCAGTAGTATAGCACAAGAAGCTTTCTTT
TRBJ2-5	TRBD1	.	TRBV5-1	CASSLVGQGETQYF	TGCGCCAGCAGCTTGGTCGGACAGGGAGAGACCCAGTACTTC
TRBJ2-2	TRBD2	once	TRBV19	CASSIGSGGANTGELFF	TGTGCCAGTAGTATCGGTAGCGGGGGGGCTAACACCGGGGAGCTGTTTTTT
TRBJ1-4	.	few	TRBV20-1	CSASAPTNEKLFF	TGCAGTGCTAGTGCTCCAACTAATGAAAAACTGTTTTTT
TRBJ1-3	.	once	TRBV10-2	CASRGGRSGNTIYF	TGCGCCAGCAGGGGCGGGCGCTCTGGAAACACCATATATTTT
TRBJ1-2	.	.	TRBV10-2	CASSGQVSGYTF	TGCGCCAGCAGTGGACAGGTCTCTGGCTACACCTTC
TRBJ1-6	TRBD1	.	TRBV19	CASSIDPTDRSNSPLHF	TGTGCCAGTAGTATAGATCCAACGGACAGGTCTAATTCACCCCTCCACTTT
TRBJ2-7	TRBD1	.	TRBV2	CASSRQGTGYEQYF	TGTGCCAGCAGTAGACAGGGTACGGGGTACGAGCAGTACTTC
TRBJ1-2	.	.	TRBV5-4	CASSLSTNYGYTF	TGTGCCAGCAGCTTAAGTACAAACTATGGCTACACCTTC
TRBJ2-5	TRBD2	.	TRBV7-2	CASSLAGAGETQYF	TGTGCCAGCAGCTTAGCGGGAGCGGGGGAGACCCAGTACTTC
TRBJ2-7	TRBD1	once	TRBV18	CASSPLTGTGVNEQYF	TGTGCCAGCTCACCCCTGACCGGGACAGGGGTTAACGAGCAGTACTTC
TRBJ1-6	TRBD1	.	TRBV6-1	CASSEGTGRSPLHF	TGTGCCAGCAGTGAAGGGACAGGGAGATCACCCCTCCACTTT
TRBJ1-4	TRBD1	.	TRBV5-4	CASSLGQGVTNEKLFF	TGTGCCAGCAGCTTGGGGCAGGGGGTGACTAATGAAAAACTGTTTTTT
TRBJ1-1	.	.	TRBV25-1	CASSEYSGSTEAFF	TGTGCCAGCAGTGAATATTCAGGGTCCACTGAAGCTTTCTTT
TRBJ1-3	.	.	TRBV29-1	CSVVTPGNTIYF	TGCAGCGTTGTGACTCCTGGAAACACCATATATTTT
TRBJ1-1	.	.	TRBV28	CASSLQVVAFF	TGTGCCAGCAGTTTACAGGTAGTTGCTTTCTTT
TRBJ1-3	TRBD1	.	TRBV19	CASSPGGAGGNTIYF	TGTGCCAGTAGCCCAGGGGGCGCCGGTGGAAACACCATATATTTT
TRBJ1-3	.	.	TRBV28	CASSLWDSSGNTIYF	TGTGCCAGCAGTTTATGGGACAGCTCTGGAAACACCATATATTTT